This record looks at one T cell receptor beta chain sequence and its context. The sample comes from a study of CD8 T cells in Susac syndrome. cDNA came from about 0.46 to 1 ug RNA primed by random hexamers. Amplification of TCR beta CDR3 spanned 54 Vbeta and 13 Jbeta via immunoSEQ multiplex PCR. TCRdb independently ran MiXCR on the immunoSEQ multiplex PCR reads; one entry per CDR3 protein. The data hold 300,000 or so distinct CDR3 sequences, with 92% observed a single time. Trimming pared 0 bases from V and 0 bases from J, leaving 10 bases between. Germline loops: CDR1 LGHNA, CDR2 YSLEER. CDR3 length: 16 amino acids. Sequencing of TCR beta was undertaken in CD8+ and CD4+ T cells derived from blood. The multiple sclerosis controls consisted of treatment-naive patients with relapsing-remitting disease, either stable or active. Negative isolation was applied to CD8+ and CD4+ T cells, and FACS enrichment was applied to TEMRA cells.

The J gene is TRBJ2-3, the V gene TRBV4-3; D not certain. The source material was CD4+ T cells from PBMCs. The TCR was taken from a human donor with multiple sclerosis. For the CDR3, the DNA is TGCGCCAGCAGCCAAGATCACCTTGCTAGCACAGATACGCAGTATTTT. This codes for CASSQDHLASTDTQYF.